This T cell receptor beta chain emerged from a study of patients and donors after allogeneic stem cell transplantation. Losses at the gene ends were 2 bases for V and 2 bases for J; bases not matched to a gene: 3. The CDR3 extends over 15 amino acids. The germline V gene has CDR1 SGHTA and CDR2 FQGTGA. One entry per CDR3 protein results from TCRdb running MiXCR on the RT-PCR reads. The table has 800,000 to 1,000,000 distinct CDR3 sequences, roughly 18% seen once; the top ten hold roughly 6%. Sequenced sample: blood, either unsorted or a sorted T cell fraction (not recorded which). The V call is TRBV7-3, the J call TRBJ2-3; TRBD2 agrees at 8 bases. The clonotype comes from a human donor who was either an allogeneic HSCT recipient or a stem cell or donor lymphocyte infusion donor (not recorded which). It is not recorded whose cells these are; they may come from a transplant donor. This chain's CDR3 is CASSLAGGHTDTQYF. CDR3 sequence (DNA): TGTGCCAGCAGCTTAGCGGGGGGCCACACAGATACGCAGTATTTT.